The TCR beta chain described here comes from a study of multiple sclerosis patients with progressive multifocal leukoencephalopathy. Study-wide results and caveats: In most PML patients, TRB repertoires appeared less diverse by entropy.

Time point reported: before natalizumab initiation. CDR1 SGHAT and CDR2 FQNNGV come from the germline V gene. The CDR3 consists of 14 residues. Trimming shortened V by 2 bases and J by 3 bases, and 8 bases separated the two germline ends. This table comes from immunoSEQ multiplex PCR, and its TCRdb copy is limited to in-frame clones, with some not included. The table has approximately 27,000 clones, approximately 90% seen once. With respect to this clone: Its matching antigen is unknown.

The sequenced material came from PBMCs. This TCR was sampled from a human donor with multiple sclerosis. V is TRBV11-2 and J is TRBJ1-5; the D gene is possibly TRBD1 (5 bases). The CDR3 coding sequence is TGTGCCAGCAGCTTATCAGGGCACAATCAGCCCCAGCATTTT. Translation gives CASSLSGHNQPQHF.